This passage covers 2 T cell receptor beta chains from one sample sequenced in a study of CD8 T cells in Susac syndrome. When the RNA was reverse transcribed, random hexamers were used with an input of about 0.5 to 1 ug. From the immunoSEQ multiplex PCR reads, TCRdb called clonotypes with MiXCR, one entry per CDR3 protein. This table has some 130,000 distinct CDR3 sequences, around 95% appearing once. Sequencing used CD8+ T cells from PBMCs. All receptors come from a human donor with Susac syndrome.

The chain uses TRBV11-2 and TRBJ2-5; D is perhaps TRBD2 (5 bases). Deletions cut 1 base from V and 1 base from J, with 13 bases between. From germline, CDR1 is SGHAT and CDR2 FQNNGV. The length of the CDR3 is 16 residues. As DNA, the CDR3 is TGTGCCAGCAGCTTAGGCGGGCAGCCGGCCCAAGAGACCCAGTACTTC. Protein: CASSLGGQPAQETQYF. The full variable domain, completed using reference TRBV11-2 and TRBJ2-5, is EAGVAQSPRYKIIEKRQSVAFWCNPISGHATLYWYQQILGQGPKLLIQFQNNGVVDDSQLPKDRFSAERLKGVDSTLKIQPAKLEDSAVYLCASSLGGQPAQETQYFGPGTRLLVL.

The chain employs TRBV7-9 and TRBJ2-7; tentative D call: TRBD1 (5 bases). Germline V gene sequence: CDR1 SEHNR, CDR2 FQNEAQ (reference sequence). The V end was cut by 3 bases, the J end by 6 bases, with 15 bases between. This CDR3 contains 14 residues. In DNA form, the CDR3 reads TGTGCCAGCAGCTTCCTAGTGTCACAGGTCGAGCAGTACTTC. This encodes CASSFLVSQVEQYF.